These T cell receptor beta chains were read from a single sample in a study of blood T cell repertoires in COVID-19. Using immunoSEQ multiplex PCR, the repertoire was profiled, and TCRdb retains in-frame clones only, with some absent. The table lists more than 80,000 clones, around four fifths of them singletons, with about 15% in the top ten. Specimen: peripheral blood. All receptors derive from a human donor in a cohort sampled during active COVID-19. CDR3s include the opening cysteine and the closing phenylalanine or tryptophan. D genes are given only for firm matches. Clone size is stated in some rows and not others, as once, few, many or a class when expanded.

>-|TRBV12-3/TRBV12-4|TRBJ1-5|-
TGTGCCAGCAGCATGAGCAATCAGCCCCAGCATTTT
CASSMSNQPQHF
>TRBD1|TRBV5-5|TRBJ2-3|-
TGTGCCAGCAGCACGGGACAGACTCCGACAGATACGCAGTATTTT
CASSTGQTPTDTQYF
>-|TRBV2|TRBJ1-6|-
TGTGCCAGCAGTGCGCGACAGTCGGATTCACCCCTCCACTTT
CASSARQSDSPLHF
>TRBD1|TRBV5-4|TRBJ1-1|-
TGTGCCAGCAGGCCTGGACAGGGGGCGGGTCAGGTGAACACTGAAGCTTTCTTT
CASRPGQGAGQVNTEAFF
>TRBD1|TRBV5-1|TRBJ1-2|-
TGCGCCAGCAGCTTGGCCGGACAGGGGGAGACCTTC
CASSLAGQGETF
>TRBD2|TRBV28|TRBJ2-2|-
TGTGCCAGCAGTTTTCGCAGACTAGCGGGGTCGAACACCGGGGAGCTGTTTTTT
CASSFRRLAGSNTGELFF
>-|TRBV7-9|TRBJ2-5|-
TGTGCCAGCAACGCGGGGCGCTCCCAAGAGACCCAGTACTTC
CASNAGRSQETQYF
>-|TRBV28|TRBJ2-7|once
TGTGCCAGCTATGACAGCTTTGGGGAGCAGTACTTC
CASYDSFGEQYF
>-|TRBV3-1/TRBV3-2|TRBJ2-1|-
TGTGCCAGCAGCCAATCGGTTGGGGGCGGCTCCTACAATGAGCAGTTCTTC
CASSQSVGGGSYNEQFF
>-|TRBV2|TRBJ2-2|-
TGTGCCAGCAGGGGGACACCAAACACCGGGGAGCTGTTTTTT
CASRGTPNTGELFF
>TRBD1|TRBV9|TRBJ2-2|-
TGTGCCAGCAGCCCTTCGGGACAGGGTTCAGGCACCGGGGAGCTGTTTTTT
CASSPSGQGSGTGELFF
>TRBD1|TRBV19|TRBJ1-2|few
TGTGCCAGTAGTATCGGGACAGGGGCCGGGGGCTACACCTTC
CASSIGTGAGGYTF
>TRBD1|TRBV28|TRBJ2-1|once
TGTGCCAGCAGTTTATCCCGAGCCGGGACAGGGAGGAATGAGCAGTTCTTC
CASSLSRAGTGRNEQFF
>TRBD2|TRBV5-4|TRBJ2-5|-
TGTGCCAGCAGCCCCCGGAGCGGGGGCTGGGAGACCCAGTACTTC
CASSPRSGGWETQYF
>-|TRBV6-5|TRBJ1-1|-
TGTGCCAGCAGTTACGGCGGAGGGTGGATGAACACTGAAGCTTTCTTT
CASSYGGGWMNTEAFF